The rows below give T cell receptor beta chains drawn from one sample of a study of regulatory T cells in long-lasting Graves disease. A single record per CDR3 protein comes from TCRdb applying MiXCR to the multiplex PCR reads. The table has roughly 420,000 distinct CDR3 sequences, around 15% seen once. The same specimen was also included in a second study, on T cells in Graves' hyperthyroidism and ophthalmopathy.

Source: peripheral blood mononuclear cells (PBMCs), taken at new diagnosis, from a patient treated with antithyroid drugs. The receptors originated from a woman between 50 and 59 years old with Graves disease. CDR3s include the opening cysteine and the closing phenylalanine or tryptophan. Fields, in order: J gene, CDR3 length, V gene, CDR3 protein.

TRBJ2-1	16	TRBV19	CASSPPGLAGMFEQFF
TRBJ2-5	14	TRBV7-9	CASSLDAGAETQYF
TRBJ2-1	15	TRBV19	CASSIAGTTYNEQFF
TRBJ2-1	14	TRBV7-3	CASSLSAMGNEQFF
TRBJ2-3	13	TRBV25-1	CASSESGLDTQYF
TRBJ2-3	16	TRBV7-3	CASSSPAGPGTDTQYF
TRBJ1-5	15	TRBV6-1	CASSEDGWDNQPQHF
TRBJ2-3	16	TRBV11-3	CASSPGLAGVLDTQYF
TRBJ2-1	20	TRBV6-2/TRBV6-3	CASSYPGLAGLGWSYNEQFF
TRBJ1-5	12	TRBV19	CASRTANQPQHF
TRBJ2-3	17	TRBV30	CAWSVGRGGASTDTQYF
TRBJ2-3	16	TRBV14	CASSPTTSGISDTQYF
TRBJ2-5	17	TRBV13	CASSLGRGTGGQETQYF
TRBJ2-7	17	TRBV28	CASTGGGTSQILGEQYF
TRBJ1-5	16	TRBV20-1	CSARDGGGRGNQPQHF
TRBJ2-1	15	TRBV5-8	CASSFVRDPYNEQFF
TRBJ2-3	15	TRBV11-2	CASSFGLAGTDTQYF
TRBJ2-3	14	TRBV3-1	CASSRDPGTDTQYF
TRBJ2-3	18	TRBV6-2/TRBV6-3	CASSYTMGLAGEGDTQYF
TRBJ2-7	13	TRBV12-3/TRBV12-4	CASSMAVPYEQYF
TRBJ1-2	16	TRBV6-2/TRBV6-3	CASSYGMRGSNYGYTF
TRBJ2-2	16	TRBV5-1	CASSSREASNTGELFF
TRBJ2-2	15	TRBV6-2/TRBV6-3	CASRTPRTHTGELFF
TRBJ2-1	15	TRBV7-2	CASSLSGALAEKQFF
TRBJ2-1	13	TRBV30	CAWSVGLANEQFF
TRBJ2-5	15	TRBV11-2	CASSPRGAHQETQYF